This TCR beta chain was identified during a study of cytomegalovirus exposure and HLA in healthy donors. PCR involved 60 Vbeta and 13 Jbeta primers. Libraries were prepared by immunoSEQ multiplex PCR; TCRdb keeps only in-frame clonotypes and omits some of them. The profile shows roughly 84,000 clones, 78% of them singletons. CDR3 length: 14 amino acids. Germline V gives CDR1 SGHTA, CDR2 FQGNSA. With 5 bases removed from V and 10 bases from J, the gap between germline ends came to 15 bases. The sequence came from a male donor in good health and CMV-seropositive. The chain employs TRBV7-2 and TRBJ1-6; the D gene is possibly TRBD1 (5 bases). The sequencing sample was made of PBMCs. The CDR3: CASSRDSFESPLHF. The CDR3 nucleotides read TGTGCCAGCAGCCGCGACAGTTTTGAGTCACCCCTCCACTTT.